Listed below are T cell receptor beta chains from one sample, sequenced in a study of T cell responses to AZD1222 COVID-19 vaccine. Sequenced by immunoSEQ multiplex PCR; TCRdb stores in-frame clones only, minus some. The table includes about 77,000 clones, 92% detected once. The sequences come from peripheral blood, collected 28 days after the second AZD1222 dose. The receptor set was obtained from an adult who received the AZD1222 COVID-19 vaccine. Both conserved end residues are part of each CDR3. A D gene is named only where the DNA matches it firmly. Part of the rows lack a size; the others show once, few, many or a class for expanded clones.

v_gene	d_gene	abundance	j_gene	CDR3aa	CDR3nt
TRBV21-1	-	-	TRBJ2-7	CASSKWGASGRNYEQYF	TGTGCCAGCAGCAAATGGGGGGCTAGCGGGAGAAACTACGAGCAGTACTTC
TRBV5-1	TRBD2	-	TRBJ2-7	CASSLEASGRANYEQYF	TGCGCCAGCAGCTTGGAGGCTAGCGGGAGGGCCAACTACGAGCAGTACTTC
TRBV5-8	TRBD2	-	TRBJ2-5	CASSLAGGSKETQYF	TGTGCCAGCAGCCTAGCGGGAGGGAGTAAGGAGACCCAGTACTTC
TRBV6-6	TRBD2	-	TRBJ2-7	CASATSGLGEQYF	TGTGCCTCCGCGACTAGCGGGCTGGGGGAGCAGTACTTC
TRBV5-6	-	-	TRBJ1-2	CASSLGTGTYGYTF	TGTGCCAGCAGCTTGGGAACAGGGACCTATGGCTACACCTTC
TRBV24-1	-	-	TRBJ1-5	CATSDRREKKGSNQPQHF	TGTGCCACCAGTGACCGGAGGGAAAAAAAAGGTTCGAATCAGCCCCAGCATTTT
TRBV28	-	-	TRBJ2-5	CASSLGSPTTQYF	TGTGCCAGCAGTTTAGGGTCGCCCACGACCCAGTACTTC
TRBV28	-	once	TRBJ2-7	CASSYGGGTTYEQYF	TGTGCCAGCAGTTACGGGGGCGGAACTACCTACGAGCAGTACTTC
TRBV5-1	TRBD2	-	TRBJ2-1	CASSLIGGSGLNEQFF	TGCGCCAGCAGCTTGATTGGCGGGAGTGGTTTGAATGAGCAGTTCTTC
TRBV9	TRBD1	-	TRBJ1-1	CASSAFRGGGTEAFF	TGTGCCAGCAGCGCATTTCGAGGGGGCGGCACTGAAGCTTTCTTT
TRBV19	TRBD2	-	TRBJ2-2	CASSTSSGINTGELFF	TGTGCCAGTAGTACGTCTAGCGGGATTAACACCGGGGAGCTGTTTTTT